This TCR beta chain was recovered during a study of cytomegalovirus exposure and HLA in healthy donors. Donors sampled were nominally healthy, though unrecorded immune exposures were likely. Notes on the study in general: A missense DCLRE1C variant was associated with V- and J-gene trimming of TCR beta chains in a later analysis, and an independent cohort replicated the association.

Amplification used 60 Vbeta primers and 13 Jbeta primers. Profiling relied on immunoSEQ multiplex PCR, and the TCRdb table lists in-frame clones only, not all of them. The clone table shows 75,000 to 100,000 clones, with the ten largest holding 1.4% to 1.5%. Germline-derived CDR1 and CDR2 are SGHRS and YFSETQ. After removal of 3 bases from V and 2 bases from J, the junction contained 3 bases not matched to a gene. The CDR3 is 14 amino acids. With regard to this clone: The antigen is unknown.

V and J are TRBV5-1 and TRBJ1-2; the match to TRBD1 covers 8 bases. The TCR comes from a woman aged 60 to 75 in good health and CMV-seronegative. The sample was PBMCs. The CDR3 DNA is TGCGCCAGCAGCTCCGGGACAGGCAACTATGGCTACACCTTC. Translation: CASSSGTGNYGYTF.